This T cell receptor beta chain emerged from a study of blood T cell repertoires in COVID-19 (TCRdb year 2020). With respect to the entire study: Samples from collaborators originated in the United States, Italy and Spain and spanned both the acute and convalescent phases of COVID-19. The prospective study material was composed of cDNA or gDNA derived from T cells, B-cell-depleted T cells, or PBMCs. The dataset comprised deeply sampled blood TCRbeta repertoires from subjects exposed to, actively infected with, or recovered from COVID-19. The repertoires were released in a freely available public database intended as a resource for research on the immune response to SARS-CoV-2. Samples were obtained from the ongoing ImmuneRACE study (first 160 participants) and from over 1,000 subjects provided by 6 global collaborators. A de-identified subject ID, COVID-19 status, age in years and sex were almost always included in the sample metadata. Where available, HLA class I and class II types were obtained from metadata supplied by the sample provider rather than from assay-based typing.

TCRbeta CDR3 regions were amplified from genomic DNA using the immunoSEQ Assay, a bias-controlled multiplex PCR. As for how the authors treated the data: The number of nucleated cells in each sample was estimated by amplification of reference gene primers within the assay. Sequence reads were collapsed and filtered to measure the absolute abundance of every unique TCRbeta CDR3 rearrangement. Productive Simpson clonality was computed per sample as the square root of Simpson's diversity index over productive rearrangements. The table comes from immuneACCESS by way of TCRdb, which keeps in-frame sequences with V and J called. Part of the clones is missing from these tables; in studies checked, under half for an unresolved V gene and the rest for unknown reasons. V and J calls and clone size follow that table, whereas D and trimming were derived from the DNA. Counted in this sample were approximately 94,000 clones; less than 85% of them appeared once. 24% of the sample lies in the top ten.

About this clone itself: The antigen it binds to is not known. Base qualities are missing; no much larger clone stands one base away.

The collaborating institutions used their own protocols to collect whole blood in K2EDTA tubes. For TCRbeta analysis, collaborators shipped samples in one of three forms: frozen whole blood, isolated PBMCs, or DNA extracted from either of those sample types. The germline V gene specifies SGHTA as CDR1 and FQGNSA as CDR2. V and J lose 2 bases and 0 bases, and a span of 13 bases separates them. Including cysteine and phenylalanine, the CDR3 has 16 amino acids. Solely the CDR3 DNA is kept, with 48 bases framed from the first base. Results and caveats for the whole study, not just this receptor: The quantity of clinical and demographic metadata differed by source and by participant and was supplied without curation.

This chain is built from TRBV7-2 and TRBJ1-1; the D gene is perhaps TRBD1, on 6 matching bases. Material for sequencing was peripheral blood. The clonotype was recovered from a human donor in a cohort sampled during active COVID-19. The CDR3 reads CASSLTPQGLNTEAFF. The DNA reads TGTGCCAGCAGCTTAACCCCCCAGGGGCTGAACACTGAAGCTTTCTTT.